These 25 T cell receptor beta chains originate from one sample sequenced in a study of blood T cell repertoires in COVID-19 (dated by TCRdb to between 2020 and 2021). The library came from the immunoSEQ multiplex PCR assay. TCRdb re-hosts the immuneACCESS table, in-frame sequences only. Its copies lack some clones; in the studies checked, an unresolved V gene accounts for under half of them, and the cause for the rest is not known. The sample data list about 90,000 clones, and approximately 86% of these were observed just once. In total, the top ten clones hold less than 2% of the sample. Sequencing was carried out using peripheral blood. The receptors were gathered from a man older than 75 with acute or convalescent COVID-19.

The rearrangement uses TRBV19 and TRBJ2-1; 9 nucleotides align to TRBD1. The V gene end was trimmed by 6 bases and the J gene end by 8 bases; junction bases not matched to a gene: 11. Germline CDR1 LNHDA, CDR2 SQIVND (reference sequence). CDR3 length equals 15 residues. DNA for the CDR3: TGTGCCAGTAGCTCCCCGGGACAGGGTTCCCATGAGCAGTTCTTC. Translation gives CASSSPGQGSHEQFF.

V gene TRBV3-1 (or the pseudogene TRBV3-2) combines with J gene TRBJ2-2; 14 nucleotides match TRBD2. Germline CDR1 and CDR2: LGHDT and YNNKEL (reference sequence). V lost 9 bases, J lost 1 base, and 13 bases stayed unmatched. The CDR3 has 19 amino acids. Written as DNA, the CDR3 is TGTGCCAGTTTCAACTGTAGGACTAGCGGGAGGTTGAACACCGGGGAGCTGTTTTTT. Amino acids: CASFNCRTSGRLNTGELFF.

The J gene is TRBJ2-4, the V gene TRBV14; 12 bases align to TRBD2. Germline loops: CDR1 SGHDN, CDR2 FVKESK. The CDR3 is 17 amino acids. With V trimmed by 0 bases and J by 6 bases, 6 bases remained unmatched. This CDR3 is CASSQEFTSGRRNIQYF. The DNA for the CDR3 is TGTGCCAGCAGCCAAGAGTTCACTAGCGGGAGGAGAAACATTCAGTACTTC.

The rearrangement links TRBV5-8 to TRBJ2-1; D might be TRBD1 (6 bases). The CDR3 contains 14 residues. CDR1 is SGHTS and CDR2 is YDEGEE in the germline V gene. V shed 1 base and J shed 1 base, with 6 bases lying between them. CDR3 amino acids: CASSLQGSYNEQFF. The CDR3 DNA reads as TGTGCCAGCAGCTTGCAGGGGTCCTACAATGAGCAGTTCTTC.

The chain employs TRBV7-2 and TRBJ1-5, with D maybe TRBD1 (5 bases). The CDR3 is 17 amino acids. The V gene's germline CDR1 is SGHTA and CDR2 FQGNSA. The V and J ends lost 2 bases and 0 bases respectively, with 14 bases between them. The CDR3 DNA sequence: TGTGCCAGCAGCTTAATGGGTGGGGGGTATAGCAATCAGCCCCAGCATTTT. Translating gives CASSLMGGGYSNQPQHF.

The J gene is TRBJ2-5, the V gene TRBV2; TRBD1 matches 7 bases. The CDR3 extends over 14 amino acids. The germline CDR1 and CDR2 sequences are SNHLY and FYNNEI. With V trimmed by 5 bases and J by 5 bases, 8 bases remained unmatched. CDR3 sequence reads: CASSKQGPGETQYF. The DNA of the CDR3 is TGTGCCAGCAGTAAACAGGGGCCCGGGGAGACCCAGTACTTC.

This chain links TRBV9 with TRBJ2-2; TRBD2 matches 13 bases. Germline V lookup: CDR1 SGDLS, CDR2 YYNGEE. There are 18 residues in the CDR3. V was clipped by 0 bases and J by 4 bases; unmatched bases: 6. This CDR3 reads CASSVAGLAGVSTGELFF. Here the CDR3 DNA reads TGTGCCAGCAGCGTAGCCGGACTAGCGGGAGTTAGCACCGGGGAGCTGTTTTTT.

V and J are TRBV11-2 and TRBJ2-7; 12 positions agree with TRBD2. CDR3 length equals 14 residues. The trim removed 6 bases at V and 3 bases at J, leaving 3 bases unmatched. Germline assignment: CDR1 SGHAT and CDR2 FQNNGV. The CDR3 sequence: CASRRLAGDYEQYF. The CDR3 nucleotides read TGTGCCAGCAGGCGACTAGCGGGAGACTACGAGCAGTACTTC.

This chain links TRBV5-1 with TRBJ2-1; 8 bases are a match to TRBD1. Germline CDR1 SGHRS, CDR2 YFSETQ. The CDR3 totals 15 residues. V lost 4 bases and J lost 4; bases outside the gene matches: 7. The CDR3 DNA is TGCGCCAGCAGCAGTGGGGACAGGTTGTACAATGAGCAGTTCTTC. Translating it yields CASSSGDRLYNEQFF.

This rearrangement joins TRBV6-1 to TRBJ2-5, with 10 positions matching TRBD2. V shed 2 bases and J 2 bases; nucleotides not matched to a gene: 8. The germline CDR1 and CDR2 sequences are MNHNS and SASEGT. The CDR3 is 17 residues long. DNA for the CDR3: TGTGCCAGCAGTGAACCCCCAGCGGGAGGGGGGCAAGAGACCCAGTACTTC. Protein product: CASSEPPAGGGQETQYF.

The CDR3 loop reads CAWSVGRDYEQYF. The CDR3 nucleotides read TGTGCCTGGAGTGTCGGGCGGGACTACGAGCAGTACTTC. This chain links TRBV30 with TRBJ2-7, with TRBD2 as a possible D gene (6 bases). The CDR3 is 13 amino acids. Between the trimmed V and J ends, which lost 0 bases and 3 bases, there was a span of 9 bases. Germline CDR1 and CDR2: GTSNPN and SVGIG (reference sequence).

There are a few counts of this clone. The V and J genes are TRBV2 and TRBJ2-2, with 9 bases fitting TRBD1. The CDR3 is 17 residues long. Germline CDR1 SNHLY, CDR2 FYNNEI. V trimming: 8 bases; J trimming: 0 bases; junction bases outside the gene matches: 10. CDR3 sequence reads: CASQGTGTIANTGELFF. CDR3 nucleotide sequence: TGTGCCAGCCAGGGGACAGGGACTATCGCGAACACCGGGGAGCTGTTTTTT. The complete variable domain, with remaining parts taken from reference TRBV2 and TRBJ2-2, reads EPEVTQTPSHQVTQMGQEVILRCVPISNHLYFYWYRQILGQKVEFLVSFYNNEISEKSEIFDDQFSVERPDGSNFTLKIRSTKLEDSAMYFCASQGTGTIANTGELFFGEGSRLTVL.

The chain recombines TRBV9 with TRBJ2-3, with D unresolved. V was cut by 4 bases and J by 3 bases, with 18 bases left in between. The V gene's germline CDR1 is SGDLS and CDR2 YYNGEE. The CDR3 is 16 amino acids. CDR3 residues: CASSLGPLIRTDTQYF. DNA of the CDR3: TGTGCCAGCAGCTTGGGCCCTCTCATCAGGACAGATACGCAGTATTTT.

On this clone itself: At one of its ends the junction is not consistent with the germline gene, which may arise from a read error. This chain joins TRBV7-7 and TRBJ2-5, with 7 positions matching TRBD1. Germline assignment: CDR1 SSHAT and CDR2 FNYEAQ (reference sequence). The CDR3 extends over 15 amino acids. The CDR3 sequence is CASSDNRQGQETQYF. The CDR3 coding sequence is TGTGCTAGCAGCGATAACAGACAGGGACAAGAGACCCAGTACTTC.

CDR3 DNA: TGTGCCAGCAGCAAAGCGAGACAGGGATGTGTCAATCAGCCCCAGCATTTT. This sequence encodes CASSKARQGCVNQPQHF. V and J are TRBV21-1 and TRBJ1-5; the table's D gene call, TRBD1, was not cross checked with the DNA. TRBV21-1 is described as a pseudogene. This CDR3 contains 17 residues.

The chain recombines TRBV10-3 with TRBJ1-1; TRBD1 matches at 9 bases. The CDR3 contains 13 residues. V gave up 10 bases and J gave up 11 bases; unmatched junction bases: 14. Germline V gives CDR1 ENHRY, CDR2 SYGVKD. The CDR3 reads CATHRGQVGGAFF. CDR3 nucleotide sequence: TGTGCCACCCACAGGGGGCAAGTTGGTGGGGCTTTCTTT.

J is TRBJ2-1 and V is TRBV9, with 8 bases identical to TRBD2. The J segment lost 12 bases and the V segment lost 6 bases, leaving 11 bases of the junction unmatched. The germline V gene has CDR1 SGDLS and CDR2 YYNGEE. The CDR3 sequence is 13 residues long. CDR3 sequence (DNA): TGTGCCAGCACTCAGCGGGAGTTGGGCGGGCAGTTCTTC. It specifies CASTQRELGGQFF.

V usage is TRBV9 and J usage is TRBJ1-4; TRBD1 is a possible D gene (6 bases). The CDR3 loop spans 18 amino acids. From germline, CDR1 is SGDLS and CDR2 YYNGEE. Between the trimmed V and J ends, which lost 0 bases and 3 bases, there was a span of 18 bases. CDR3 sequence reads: CASSVGLAGDPANEKLFF. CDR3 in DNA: TGTGCCAGCAGCGTAGGGTTGGCAGGGGATCCGGCTAATGAAAAACTGTTTTTT.

The CDR3 bases are TGTGCCAGCAGCTCAGGGGCGGGTGGCTCCTACAATGAGCAGTTCTTC. Protein: CASSSGAGGSYNEQFF. The V and J genes are TRBV7-9 and TRBJ2-1, with TRBD1 as a possible D gene (6 bases). Trimming cost V 4 bases and J 0 bases, with 13 bases left between them. The CDR3 spans 16 residues. Germline V gene sequence: CDR1 SEHNR, CDR2 FQNEAQ (reference sequence).

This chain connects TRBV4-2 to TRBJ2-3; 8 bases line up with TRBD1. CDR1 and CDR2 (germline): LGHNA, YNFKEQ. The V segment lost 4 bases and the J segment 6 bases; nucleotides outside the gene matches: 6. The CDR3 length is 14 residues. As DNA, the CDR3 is TGTGCCAGCAGCCTTAGGACAGGGATGGATACGCAGTATTTT. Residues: CASSLRTGMDTQYF.

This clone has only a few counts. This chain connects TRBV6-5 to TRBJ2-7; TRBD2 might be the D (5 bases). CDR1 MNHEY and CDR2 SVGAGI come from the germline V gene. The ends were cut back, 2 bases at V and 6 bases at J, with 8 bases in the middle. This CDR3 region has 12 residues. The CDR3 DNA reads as TGTGCCAGCAGTTACCGCCGGGGCGAGCAGTACTTC. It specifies CASSYRRGEQYF.

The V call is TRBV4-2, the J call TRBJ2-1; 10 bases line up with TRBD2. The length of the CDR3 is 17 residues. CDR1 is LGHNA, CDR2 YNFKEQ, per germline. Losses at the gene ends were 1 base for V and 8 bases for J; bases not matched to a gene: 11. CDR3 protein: CASSQGASGSNVYEQFF. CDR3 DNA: TGTGCCAGCAGCCAAGGGGCTAGCGGGAGTAATGTTTATGAGCAGTTCTTC.

This chain's CDR3 is CASSPWDGRGDEQYF. CDR3 DNA: TGTGCCAGCTCACCATGGGACGGGAGAGGCGACGAGCAGTACTTC. The chain couples TRBV18 to TRBJ2-7, with a tentative D call TRBD2 (6 bases). Per the germline V gene, CDR1 is KGHSH and CDR2 is LQKENI. This CDR3 region has 15 residues. V lost 2 bases and J 5 bases, leaving 16 bases between the germline ends.

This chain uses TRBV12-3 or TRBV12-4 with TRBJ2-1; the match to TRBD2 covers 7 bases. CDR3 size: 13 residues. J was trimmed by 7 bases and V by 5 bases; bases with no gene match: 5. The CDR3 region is CASSTTSSNEQFF. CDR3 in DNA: TGTGCCAGCAGTACGACTAGCTCGAATGAGCAGTTCTTC.

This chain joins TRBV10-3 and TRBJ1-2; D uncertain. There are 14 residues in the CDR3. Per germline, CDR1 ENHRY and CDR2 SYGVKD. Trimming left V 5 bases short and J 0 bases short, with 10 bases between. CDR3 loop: CAISYATANYGYTF. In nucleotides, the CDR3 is TGTGCCATCAGTTATGCTACCGCTAACTATGGCTACACCTTC.